This is a list of T cell receptor beta chains from one sample in a study of vaccination effects on CD4 cells after COVID-19. These receptors have no known antigen. Sequencing was performed with immunoSEQ multiplex PCR; in TCRdb, only in-frame clones are kept and a portion is missing. Of roughly 41,000 clones listed, approximately 68% are singletons. This sample comprised CD4+ T cells from PBMCs cultured with HCoV-OC43 spike peptides, obtained before COVID-19 vaccination. The origin of the receptors is a human donor who received a COVID-19 vaccine. The conserved cysteine and the conserved F or W are not part of the CDR3 here. D genes are given only for firm matches. Clone size, where shown, is once, few, many, or a class for clones that have expanded.

d_gene: -
v_gene: TRBV11-2
abundance: -
CDR3aa: ASSLTTREQF

d_gene: TRBD2
v_gene: TRBV10-2
abundance: -
CDR3aa: ASTTPGLAAYPVQY

d_gene: -
v_gene: TRBV6-5
abundance: -
CDR3aa: ASFALADPYEQY

d_gene: -
v_gene: TRBV18
abundance: -
CDR3aa: ASSKGDAGYGYT

d_gene: -
v_gene: TRBV5-1
abundance: -
CDR3aa: ASSFSGDRQETQY

d_gene: -
v_gene: TRBV19
abundance: -
CDR3aa: ASSISQTGQETQY

d_gene: -
v_gene: TRBV5-1
abundance: few
CDR3aa: ASSFDQETQY

d_gene: TRBD1
v_gene: TRBV6-5
abundance: once
CDR3aa: ASRRDRDSDEQF

d_gene: -
v_gene: TRBV27
abundance: -
CDR3aa: ASSFPDSRNQPQH

d_gene: -
v_gene: TRBV27
abundance: -
CDR3aa: ASSLSGGVNIQY

d_gene: TRBD1
v_gene: TRBV12-3/TRBV12-4
abundance: -
CDR3aa: ASSFGGQGAAF

d_gene: -
v_gene: TRBV18
abundance: -
CDR3aa: ASSPQESYEQY

d_gene: TRBD1
v_gene: TRBV29-1
abundance: -
CDR3aa: SVEDLDRGNTGELF

d_gene: -
v_gene: TRBV18
abundance: once
CDR3aa: ASSSHPPKSNSPLH

d_gene: -
v_gene: TRBV7-9
abundance: once
CDR3aa: ASSLKNPRSLEAF

d_gene: -
v_gene: TRBV4-1
abundance: few
CDR3aa: ASSLRDIQY

d_gene: -
v_gene: TRBV4-1
abundance: -
CDR3aa: ASSQELQRETQY

d_gene: -
v_gene: TRBV19
abundance: -
CDR3aa: ASTQSLADTQY

d_gene: TRBD1
v_gene: TRBV5-1
abundance: few
CDR3aa: ASSLQGHDSPLH

d_gene: -
v_gene: TRBV6-5
abundance: few
CDR3aa: ASSYSRGGYTIY

d_gene: -
v_gene: TRBV29-1
abundance: -
CDR3aa: SALISLNTEAF

d_gene: TRBD1
v_gene: TRBV6-6
abundance: -
CDR3aa: ASRGTGHNYGYT

d_gene: -
v_gene: TRBV4-1
abundance: -
CDR3aa: ASSQDGGHYNEQF

d_gene: -
v_gene: TRBV5-6
abundance: -
CDR3aa: ASSLPLNSPLH

d_gene: TRBD1
v_gene: TRBV6-4
abundance: once
CDR3aa: ASSAGTGGYEQY

d_gene: -
v_gene: TRBV9
abundance: -
CDR3aa: ASSFGTITNEKLF

d_gene: TRBD2
v_gene: TRBV29-1
abundance: few
CDR3aa: SAGTSGYEQY

d_gene: -
v_gene: TRBV12-3/TRBV12-4
abundance: once
CDR3aa: ASGSTRAGGY

d_gene: -
v_gene: TRBV18
abundance: -
CDR3aa: ASSPRRLVGSAETQY

d_gene: -
v_gene: TRBV19
abundance: -
CDR3aa: ASSLGEGPYNEQF

d_gene: -
v_gene: TRBV7-8
abundance: -
CDR3aa: ASSLGSTGELF

d_gene: -
v_gene: TRBV6-5
abundance: few
CDR3aa: ASRTLGGNQPQH

d_gene: -
v_gene: TRBV3-1/TRBV3-2
abundance: -
CDR3aa: ASSQTRSSYEQY

d_gene: TRBD1
v_gene: TRBV11-2
abundance: few
CDR3aa: ASSADRGRGYT

d_gene: -
v_gene: TRBV12-3/TRBV12-4
abundance: -
CDR3aa: ASSGSGEKLF

d_gene: -
v_gene: TRBV10-3
abundance: -
CDR3aa: AISPAGGNTIY

d_gene: -
v_gene: TRBV6-5
abundance: -
CDR3aa: AATLDRNTGELF

d_gene: TRBD1
v_gene: TRBV29-1
abundance: once
CDR3aa: SGGQDYGYT

d_gene: TRBD2
v_gene: TRBV29-1
abundance: -
CDR3aa: SVGDYLELF

d_gene: TRBD1
v_gene: TRBV27
abundance: -
CDR3aa: ASSSTGRYGYT

d_gene: -
v_gene: TRBV5-6
abundance: -
CDR3aa: ASSLADPNTEAF

d_gene: TRBD1
v_gene: TRBV19
abundance: few
CDR3aa: ASSTWTGISYNEQF

d_gene: -
v_gene: TRBV29-1
abundance: -
CDR3aa: SVGGDGELF

d_gene: -
v_gene: TRBV7-8
abundance: -
CDR3aa: ASSTRTGQPEAF

d_gene: -
v_gene: TRBV5-4
abundance: -
CDR3aa: ASSVQNIQY

d_gene: -
v_gene: TRBV6-1
abundance: -
CDR3aa: ASSETSKGYRQSYEQY

d_gene: TRBD2
v_gene: TRBV5-4
abundance: -
CDR3aa: ASSSLLAGGNNEQF

d_gene: -
v_gene: TRBV5-1
abundance: few
CDR3aa: ASSPRDTYGYT

d_gene: -
v_gene: TRBV24-1
abundance: -
CDR3aa: ATSVGWGDNTGELF

d_gene: -
v_gene: TRBV19
abundance: -
CDR3aa: ASSITSPTEQY

d_gene: TRBD2
v_gene: TRBV25-1
abundance: -
CDR3aa: ASTLAGGSTGELF

d_gene: TRBD1
v_gene: TRBV13
abundance: -
CDR3aa: ASRKTGSSYEQY